Below, one T cell receptor beta chain is given with its context. The source of the sample is a study of blood T cell repertoires in COVID-19. The overall study: Some COVID-19 samples were acute and others convalescent; all came from the United States, Italy and Spain. The cDNA or gDNA used as material had been derived from T cells, B-cell-depleted T cells, or PBMCs.

Deletions cut 0 bases from V and 4 bases from J, with 6 bases between. The CDR3 is 14 amino acids. The germline CDR1 and CDR2 sequences are LGHDT and YNNKEL (reference sequence). Generated by immunoSEQ multiplex PCR, the TCRdb table keeps only in-frame clones and is missing some. The sample has some 44,000 clones, almost 85% seen once; the top ten hold roughly a quarter. This chain joins TRBV3-1 (or the pseudogene TRBV3-2) and TRBJ2-2, with D possibly TRBD1 on 5 matching bases. The material sequenced was peripheral blood. This TCR derives from a woman aged 55-69 years with acute or convalescent COVID-19. In DNA form, the CDR3 reads TGTGCCAGCAGCCAAGACAGGGTCACCGGGGAGCTGTTTTTT. Translation gives CASSQDRVTGELFF.